This T cell receptor beta chain was sequenced in a study of Ad26.COV2.S vaccination and SARS-CoV-2 variants. Indicated treatment: some 19 received Ad26.COV2.S at low or high dose, single or two shots; 5 received placebo; per-sample allocation not given. On day 63 after the first injection, vaccine and placebo recipients gave samples. Vaccination employed an Ad26 vector expressing the Wuhan-strain SARS-CoV-2 spike. The V segment lost 4 bases and the J segment 6 bases; nucleotides outside the gene matches: 7. The germline gives CDR1 GTSNPN, CDR2 SVGIG (reference sequence). This CDR3 spans 14 amino acids. TCRdb keeps only in-frame clones here, not all; method: immunoSEQ multiplex PCR. The repertoire includes 440,000 or so clones, about nine tenths of them detected once, and roughly 3.9% sits in the top ten.

V gene TRBV30 combines with J gene TRBJ2-5, with TRBD2 matching 11 bases. The receptor was derived from a person between 18 and 59 years old who received the Ad26.COV2.S COVID-19 vaccine or a placebo. The sample was peripheral blood, taken in a trial of Ad26.COV2.S vaccine versus placebo. DNA of the CDR3: TGTGCCTGGAAGCAGACTAGCGGGATGAAGACCCAGTACTTC. Its translation: CAWKQTSGMKTQYF. Based on the CDR3 plus reference TRBV30 and TRBJ2-5, the full variable domain is SQTIHQWPATLVQPVGSPLSLECTVEGTSNPNLYWYRQAAGRGLQLLFYSVGIGQISSEVPQNLSASRPQDRQFILSSKKLLLSDSGFYLCAWKQTSGMKTQYFGPGTRLLVL.